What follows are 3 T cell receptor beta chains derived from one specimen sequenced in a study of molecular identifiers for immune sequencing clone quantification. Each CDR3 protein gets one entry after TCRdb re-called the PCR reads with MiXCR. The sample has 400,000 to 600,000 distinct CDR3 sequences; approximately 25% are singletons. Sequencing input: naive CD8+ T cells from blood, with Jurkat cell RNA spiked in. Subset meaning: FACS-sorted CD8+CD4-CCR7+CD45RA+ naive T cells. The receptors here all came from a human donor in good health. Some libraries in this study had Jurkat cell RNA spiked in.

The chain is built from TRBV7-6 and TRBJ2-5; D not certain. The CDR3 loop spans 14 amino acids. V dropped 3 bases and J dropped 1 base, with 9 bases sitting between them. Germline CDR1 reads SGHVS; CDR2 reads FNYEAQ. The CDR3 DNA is TGTGCCAGCAGCTTCGGACGCAGCCAAGAGACCCAGTACTTC. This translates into CASSFGRSQETQYF.

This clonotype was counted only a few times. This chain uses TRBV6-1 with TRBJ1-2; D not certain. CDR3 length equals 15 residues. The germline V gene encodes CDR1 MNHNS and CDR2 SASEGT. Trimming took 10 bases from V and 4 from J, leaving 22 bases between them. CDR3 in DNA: TGTGCCACAAGAAAATCCCTGACGGAGTCCTATGGCTACACCTTC. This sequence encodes CATRKSLTESYGYTF.

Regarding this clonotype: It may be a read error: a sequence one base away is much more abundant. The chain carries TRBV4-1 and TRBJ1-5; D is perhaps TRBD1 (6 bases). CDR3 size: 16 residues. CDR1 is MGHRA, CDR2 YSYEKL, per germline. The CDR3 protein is CANSQDGGGGNQPQHF. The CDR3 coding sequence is TGCGCCAACAGCCAAGATGGGGGGGGCGGCAATCAGCCCCAGCATTTT.